This T cell receptor (beta chain) comes out of a study of T cell responses to AZD1222 COVID-19 vaccine. Study results and limitations: Among AZD1222 vaccinees, only 5 or 6 were seropositive at baseline. A mostly white British donor set with more females was recruited, and clonal diversity was possibly underestimated.

The study pooled second doses at about 4 or about 12 weeks. Of note for this clone: The antigen is undetermined.

The protocol was immunoSEQ multiplex PCR, while the TCRdb copy is restricted to in-frame clones and leaves out a portion. This table holds under 130,000 clones, 70% to 90% found once. Trimming cost V 6 bases and J 3 bases; bases outside gene matches: 5. The V gene's germline CDR1 is LGHNA and CDR2 YNFKEQ. The CDR3 runs 15 residues. The material was peripheral blood, obtained 28 days after the second AZD1222 dose. The source is an adult who received the AZD1222 COVID-19 vaccine. The J gene is TRBJ2-1, the V gene TRBV4-2; 10 positions match TRBD1. CDR3 region: CASRRDRGNYNEQFF. The CDR3, as DNA: TGTGCCAGCAGACGGGACAGGGGAAACTACAATGAGCAGTTCTTC.